The rows below give T cell receptor beta chains drawn from one sample of a study of beta chain features in type 1 diabetes. Sequencing used immunoSEQ multiplex PCR; TCRdb keeps in-frame clones, though not all of them. Of roughly 450,000 clones listed, over 10% are singletons. Sequences were obtained from naive CD4+ T cells from blood. These receptors all stem from a young woman in good health. CDR3s leave out the opening cysteine and the closing phenylalanine or tryptophan. Fields, in order: D gene, V gene, CDR3 length, clone size, J gene, CDR3 protein. D genes are given only for firm matches. Size is omitted from some rows. Given values are once, few, many or a class for expanded clones.

d_call: NA
v_call: TRBV28
cdr3_length: 14
clone_size: few
j_call: TRBJ2-1
cdr3_aa: ASSWVQSSSYNEQF

d_call: TRBD1
v_call: TRBV14
cdr3_length: 14
clone_size: few
j_call: TRBJ1-1
cdr3_aa: ASSQDLLSDRAVAF

d_call: NA
v_call: TRBV29-1
cdr3_length: 10
clone_size: NA
j_call: TRBJ1-2
cdr3_aa: SVAISNYGYT

d_call: NA
v_call: TRBV2
cdr3_length: 12
clone_size: few
j_call: TRBJ1-1
cdr3_aa: ASSAQAMNTEAF

d_call: NA
v_call: TRBV30
cdr3_length: 10
clone_size: many
j_call: TRBJ1-1
cdr3_aa: AWSSTGQEAF

d_call: NA
v_call: TRBV5-7
cdr3_length: 11
clone_size: few
j_call: TRBJ2-5
cdr3_aa: ASSSPPKETQY

d_call: NA
v_call: TRBV7-2
cdr3_length: 12
clone_size: NA
j_call: TRBJ1-1
cdr3_aa: ASSLQGMNTEAF

d_call: NA
v_call: TRBV20-1
cdr3_length: 9
clone_size: few
j_call: TRBJ1-2
cdr3_aa: SAYDGGGYT

d_call: NA
v_call: TRBV2
cdr3_length: 10
clone_size: few
j_call: TRBJ1-2
cdr3_aa: ASERTDYGYT

d_call: NA
v_call: TRBV10-3
cdr3_length: 11
clone_size: few
j_call: TRBJ2-1
cdr3_aa: AISAPIYNEQF

d_call: NA
v_call: TRBV7-2
cdr3_length: 13
clone_size: few
j_call: TRBJ2-1
cdr3_aa: ASSSVTGRLNEQF

d_call: TRBD2
v_call: TRBV18
cdr3_length: 12
clone_size: few
j_call: TRBJ2-3
cdr3_aa: ASSTSGGPDTQY

d_call: NA
v_call: TRBV7-3
cdr3_length: 12
clone_size: NA
j_call: TRBJ1-1
cdr3_aa: ASSSQGMNTEAF

d_call: NA
v_call: TRBV9
cdr3_length: 16
clone_size: NA
j_call: TRBJ2-1
cdr3_aa: ASSVGPRAGGSYNEQF

d_call: NA
v_call: TRBV7-8
cdr3_length: 10
clone_size: few
j_call: TRBJ1-3
cdr3_aa: ASSPVGGGIY

d_call: NA
v_call: TRBV9
cdr3_length: 13
clone_size: few
j_call: TRBJ1-2
cdr3_aa: ASRKTTGHPYGYT

d_call: TRBD1
v_call: TRBV18
cdr3_length: 13
clone_size: NA
j_call: TRBJ2-7
cdr3_aa: ASSSPRTGGVEQY

d_call: NA
v_call: TRBV6-5
cdr3_length: 14
clone_size: NA
j_call: TRBJ1-1
cdr3_aa: ASSYSSDGVNTEAF

d_call: NA
v_call: TRBV6-5
cdr3_length: 10
clone_size: few
j_call: TRBJ2-1
cdr3_aa: ASSNDLNEQF

d_call: NA
v_call: TRBV30
cdr3_length: 10
clone_size: many
j_call: TRBJ1-5
cdr3_aa: AWSVNSQPQH

d_call: NA
v_call: TRBV7-2
cdr3_length: 10
clone_size: few
j_call: TRBJ1-5
cdr3_aa: ASSLSTSPQH

d_call: NA
v_call: TRBV7-2
cdr3_length: 13
clone_size: few
j_call: TRBJ2-2
cdr3_aa: ASSPVRTDTGELF

d_call: NA
v_call: TRBV18
cdr3_length: 16
clone_size: few
j_call: TRBJ2-4
cdr3_aa: ASSRMAPSGGTKNIQY

d_call: NA
v_call: TRBV18
cdr3_length: 11
clone_size: NA
j_call: TRBJ2-7
cdr3_aa: ASSPTTSREQY

d_call: NA
v_call: TRBV7-3
cdr3_length: 11
clone_size: few
j_call: TRBJ2-5
cdr3_aa: ASSLTGEETQY

d_call: TRBD1
v_call: TRBV18
cdr3_length: 12
clone_size: few
j_call: TRBJ1-1
cdr3_aa: ASSHDRADTEAF

d_call: TRBD2
v_call: TRBV27
cdr3_length: 13
clone_size: NA
j_call: TRBJ2-1
cdr3_aa: ASSLWGLAGNEQF

d_call: TRBD2
v_call: TRBV4-3
cdr3_length: 14
clone_size: few
j_call: TRBJ2-7
cdr3_aa: ASSQVERDGHYEQY

d_call: NA
v_call: TRBV30
cdr3_length: 12
clone_size: NA
j_call: TRBJ2-1
cdr3_aa: AWSAQRAYNEQF

d_call: NA
v_call: TRBV7-2
cdr3_length: 14
clone_size: NA
j_call: TRBJ2-1
cdr3_aa: ASSLEAGTTYNEQF

d_call: NA
v_call: TRBV29-1
cdr3_length: 10
clone_size: NA
j_call: TRBJ1-2
cdr3_aa: SVGSQGYGYT

d_call: NA
v_call: TRBV18
cdr3_length: 11
clone_size: few
j_call: TRBJ1-2
cdr3_aa: ASSPPSAGGYT

d_call: NA
v_call: TRBV10-2
cdr3_length: 11
clone_size: few
j_call: TRBJ2-1
cdr3_aa: ASRFPQGNEQF

d_call: TRBD1
v_call: TRBV7-9
cdr3_length: 14
clone_size: NA
j_call: TRBJ1-2
cdr3_aa: ASSLGWGQGNYGYT

d_call: TRBD1
v_call: TRBV4-1
cdr3_length: 15
clone_size: NA
j_call: TRBJ2-3
cdr3_aa: ASSRRTGQASTDTQY

d_call: NA
v_call: TRBV14
cdr3_length: 15
clone_size: few
j_call: TRBJ2-1
cdr3_aa: ASSQDVRSRGIREQF

d_call: TRBD1
v_call: TRBV9
cdr3_length: 13
clone_size: few
j_call: TRBJ1-1
cdr3_aa: ASSVTGGQNTEAF

d_call: NA
v_call: TRBV7-8
cdr3_length: 11
clone_size: NA
j_call: TRBJ2-5
cdr3_aa: ASSLEGLGTQY

d_call: TRBD1
v_call: TRBV7-8
cdr3_length: 15
clone_size: NA
j_call: TRBJ1-2
cdr3_aa: ASSLARQGLTNYGYT

d_call: NA
v_call: TRBV18
cdr3_length: 13
clone_size: few
j_call: TRBJ1-5
cdr3_aa: ASSQGLQGNQPQH

d_call: NA
v_call: TRBV7-2
cdr3_length: 15
clone_size: NA
j_call: TRBJ2-6
cdr3_aa: ASSSTNPSAGANVLT

d_call: TRBD1
v_call: TRBV7-6
cdr3_length: 15
clone_size: NA
j_call: TRBJ1-6
cdr3_aa: ASSLTGGGTYNSPLH

d_call: TRBD1
v_call: TRBV6-6
cdr3_length: 13
clone_size: NA
j_call: TRBJ1-6
cdr3_aa: ASSYKGQGGSPLH

d_call: NA
v_call: TRBV28
cdr3_length: 13
clone_size: few
j_call: TRBJ1-6
cdr3_aa: ASGFLQGANSPLH